A selection of T cell receptor beta chains follows, all from one sample in a study of tumor-infiltrating lymphocytes in localized non-small cell lung cancer. Assay used: immunoSEQ multiplex PCR; TCRdb lists only in-frame clones, some missing. The top ten clones hold less than 3.5% of a sample with around 21,000 clones, 80% of them seen once. The material sequenced was lung tumor tissue. The receptors were gathered from a human donor with non-small cell lung cancer. CDR3s include the opening cysteine and the closing phenylalanine or tryptophan. Fields, in order: D gene, V gene, clone size, J gene, CDR3 protein, CDR3 DNA. The D gene is left open where the match is weak. The listing skips clone size in some rows; elsewhere it reads once, few, many or a size class.

d_gene: TRBD2
v_gene: TRBV7-9
abundance: NA
j_gene: TRBJ2-7
CDR3aa: CASSSLGGTPVYEQYF
CDR3nt: TGTGCCAGCAGCTCGTTGGGAGGGACCCCCGTCTACGAGCAGTACTTC

d_gene: NA
v_gene: TRBV19
abundance: few
j_gene: TRBJ2-1
CDR3aa: CASASLRARGFEQFF
CDR3nt: TGTGCCAGTGCATCGCTCAGGGCCCGGGGGTTTGAGCAGTTCTTC

d_gene: TRBD2
v_gene: TRBV5-1
abundance: once
j_gene: TRBJ2-5
CDR3aa: CASSLDGRAGETQYF
CDR3nt: TGCGCCAGCAGCTTGGACGGGAGGGCCGGGGAGACCCAGTACTTC

d_gene: NA
v_gene: TRBV28
abundance: few
j_gene: TRBJ1-5
CDR3aa: CASSFTSQPQHF
CDR3nt: TGTGCCAGCAGTTTCACCAGTCAGCCCCAGCATTTT

d_gene: NA
v_gene: TRBV6-1
abundance: NA
j_gene: TRBJ2-7
CDR3aa: CASSDWGWEQYF
CDR3nt: TGTGCCAGCAGTGATTGGGGGTGGGAGCAGTACTTC

d_gene: NA
v_gene: TRBV30
abundance: NA
j_gene: TRBJ2-1
CDR3aa: CAWSQTGTEQFF
CDR3nt: TGTGCCTGGAGCCAAACCGGGACAGAGCAGTTCTTC

d_gene: NA
v_gene: TRBV18
abundance: NA
j_gene: TRBJ2-5
CDR3aa: CASSPRDRSQETQYF
CDR3nt: TGTGCCAGCTCACCCCGAGACAGGTCCCAAGAGACCCAGTACTTC

d_gene: TRBD1
v_gene: TRBV5-8
abundance: few
j_gene: TRBJ1-4
CDR3aa: CASSLVDRAEEKLFF
CDR3nt: TGTGCCAGCAGCTTGGTGGACAGGGCGGAAGAAAAACTGTTTTTT

d_gene: TRBD2
v_gene: TRBV11-2
abundance: NA
j_gene: TRBJ2-7
CDR3aa: CASSLDWLAGLAYEQYF
CDR3nt: TGTGCCAGCAGCTTAGACTGGTTAGCGGGGTTGGCCTACGAGCAGTACTTC

d_gene: NA
v_gene: TRBV30
abundance: NA
j_gene: TRBJ2-7
CDR3aa: CAWSPPWQTYEQYF
CDR3nt: TGTGCCTGGAGTCCCCCGTGGCAGACCTACGAGCAGTACTTC

d_gene: NA
v_gene: TRBV5-1
abundance: NA
j_gene: TRBJ2-2
CDR3aa: CASSLVRHSNTGELFF
CDR3nt: TGCGCCAGCAGCTTGGTACGACACTCGAACACCGGGGAGCTGTTTTTT

d_gene: NA
v_gene: TRBV29-1
abundance: few
j_gene: TRBJ2-4
CDR3aa: CSVEDSRAKNIQYF
CDR3nt: TGCAGCGTTGAAGATTCCCGGGCCAAAAACATTCAGTACTTC

d_gene: TRBD1
v_gene: TRBV7-2
abundance: NA
j_gene: TRBJ2-7
CDR3aa: CASSLQGVYEQYF
CDR3nt: TGTGCCAGCAGCCTACAGGGGGTATACGAGCAGTACTTC

d_gene: NA
v_gene: TRBV15
abundance: NA
j_gene: TRBJ2-5
CDR3aa: CATSRTDRTQETQYF
CDR3nt: TGTGCCACCAGCAGGACCGACAGAACACAAGAGACCCAGTACTTC

d_gene: NA
v_gene: TRBV19
abundance: NA
j_gene: TRBJ2-1
CDR3aa: CASSRGLSYNEQFF
CDR3nt: TGTGCCAGTAGTAGGGGACTGAGCTACAATGAGCAGTTCTTC

d_gene: TRBD2
v_gene: TRBV27
abundance: once
j_gene: TRBJ2-5
CDR3aa: CASSSAGVRETQYF
CDR3nt: TGTGCCAGCAGTTCGGCGGGAGTTCGGGAGACCCAGTACTTC

d_gene: NA
v_gene: TRBV7-6
abundance: NA
j_gene: TRBJ2-3
CDR3aa: CASSPGWDTQYF
CDR3nt: TGTGCCAGCAGCCCCGGATGGGATACGCAGTATTTT

d_gene: NA
v_gene: TRBV21-1
abundance: NA
j_gene: TRBJ2-7
CDR3aa: CASSPIGLAGGESSYEQYF
CDR3nt: TGTGCCAGCAGTCCAATAGGGCTAGCGGGAGGGGAAAGCTCCTACGAGCAGTACTTC